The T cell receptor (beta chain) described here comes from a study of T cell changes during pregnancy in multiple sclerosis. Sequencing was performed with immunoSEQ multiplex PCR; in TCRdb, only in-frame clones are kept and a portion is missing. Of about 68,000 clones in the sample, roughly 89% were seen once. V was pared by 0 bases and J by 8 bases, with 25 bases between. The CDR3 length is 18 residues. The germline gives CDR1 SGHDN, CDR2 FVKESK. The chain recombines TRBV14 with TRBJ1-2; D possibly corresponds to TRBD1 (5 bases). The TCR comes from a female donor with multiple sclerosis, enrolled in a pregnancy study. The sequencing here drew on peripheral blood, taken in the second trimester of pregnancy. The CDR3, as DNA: TGTGCCAGCAGCCAAGATGCGCGGGGGTCAGCCTACTATCGCGGCTACACCTTC. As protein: CASSQDARGSAYYRGYTF. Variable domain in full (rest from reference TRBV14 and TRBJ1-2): EAGVTQFPSHSVIEKGQTVTLRCDPISGHDNLYWYRRVMGKEIKFLLHFVKESKQDESGMPNNRFLAERTGGTYSTLKVQPAELEDSGVYFCASSQDARGSAYYRGYTFGSGTRLTVV.